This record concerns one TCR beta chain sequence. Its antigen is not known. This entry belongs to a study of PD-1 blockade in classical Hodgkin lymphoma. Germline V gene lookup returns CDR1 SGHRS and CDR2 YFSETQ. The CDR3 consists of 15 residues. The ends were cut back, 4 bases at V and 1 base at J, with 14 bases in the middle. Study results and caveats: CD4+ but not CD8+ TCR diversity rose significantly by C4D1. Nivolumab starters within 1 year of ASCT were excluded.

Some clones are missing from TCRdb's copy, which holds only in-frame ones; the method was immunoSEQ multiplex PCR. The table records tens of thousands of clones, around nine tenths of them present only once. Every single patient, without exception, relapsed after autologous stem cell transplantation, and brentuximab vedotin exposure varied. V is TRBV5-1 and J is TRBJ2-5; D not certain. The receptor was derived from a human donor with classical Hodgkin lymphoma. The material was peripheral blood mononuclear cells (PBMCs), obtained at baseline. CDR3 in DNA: TGCGCCAGCAGCCCGCCCCGGCCGGGCCAAGAGACCCAGTACTTC. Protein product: CASSPPRPGQETQYF.